The following is a T cell receptor (beta chain) sequence with its context. This specimen comes from a study of CD8 T cells in Susac syndrome. CDR1 and CDR2 from the germline V gene are SGHTA and FQGNSA. This CDR3 has 16 amino acids. V lost 2 bases to trimming and J lost 7 bases, with 18 bases between them. With random hexamers, reverse transcription was performed on 0.5 to 1 ug of RNA. TCRdb ran MiXCR on the immunoSEQ multiplex PCR reads and lists one entry per CDR3 protein. The sample has under 200,000 distinct CDR3 sequences; approximately 95% are singletons. Sequenced input: CD8+ T cells from PBMCs. This sequence originates from a human donor with multiple sclerosis. The chain uses TRBV7-2 and TRBJ1-5; D remains ambiguous. The CDR3 region has the DNA TGTGCCAGCAGCTTATTCGGACCTACACTCTCACAGCCCCAGCATTTT. The encoded protein is CASSLFGPTLSQPQHF.